This T cell receptor (beta chain) stems from a study of shared clonotypes between healthy human individuals. Method: immunoSEQ multiplex PCR; TCRdb's copy keeps in-frame clones and lacks some. The sample records 2,500,000 or so clones, around 90% being singletons. This CDR3 has 18 amino acids. Trimming left V 5 bases short and J 3 bases short, with 23 bases between. The V gene's germline CDR1 is SGHTA and CDR2 FQGNSA. Researchers partitioned CD4+ cells into CD45RA+ naive and CD45RA-negative memory subsets. This clonotype was sampled from a man between 18 and 29 years old in good health. Some clones in this sample may be carry-over from other donors' samples. This sequence joins TRBV7-2 and TRBJ1-5; D perhaps matches TRBD1 (6 bases). Specimen: naive CD4+ T cells from PBMCs. The subset here: CD45RA+ positively selected. The CDR3 reads CASSKGGRAKGNNQPQHF. The CDR3 nucleotides read TGTGCCAGCAGCAAAGGGGGGAGGGCCAAGGGAAACAATCAGCCCCAGCATTTT.